Listed here are 20 T cell receptor beta chains from one sample, sequenced in a study of neoadjuvant anti-PD-1 for oral cavity cancer (dated by TCRdb to the early 2020s). The intended sense of this specimen's time point label: before neoadjuvant nivolumab. Library preparation used the immunoSEQ multiplex PCR assay. Imported from immuneACCESS, the table was reduced by TCRdb to in-frame sequences with V and J called. These copies leave out some clones; in studies compared against another copy, an unresolved V gene accounts for under half, and the cause of the remainder is not known. This sample holds some 14,000 clones; just over 65% were observed only once. Of the sample, approximately 2.2% falls within the top ten clones. The sample here was PBMCs, taken before nivolumab (anti-PD-1) treatment. All receptors come from a person between 40 and 80 years old with oral cavity squamous cell carcinoma.

CDR3 region: CASSKRDSTDTQYF. CDR3 DNA: TGTGCCAGTAGTAAACGGGACAGCACAGATACGCAGTATTTT. V is TRBV19 and J is TRBJ2-3; D assignment may be TRBD1 or TRBD2 (5 bases each). Germline values: CDR1 LNHDA, CDR2 SQIVND (reference sequence). This CDR3 contains 14 residues. V lost 4 bases and J lost 0, with 8 bases in between.

In DNA form, the CDR3 reads TGTGCCAGCAGCCCTGGCCCAACACTACTTGTTTCGGATACGCAGTATTTT. Translation: CASSPGPTLLVSDTQYF. This chain connects TRBV11-2 to TRBJ2-3; no definite D call. V was clipped by 5 bases and J by 6 bases, with 24 bases between them. The CDR3 length is 17 residues. The germline V gene has CDR1 SGHAT and CDR2 FQNNGV.

This chain uses TRBV27 with TRBJ2-7; D call uncertain. Germline loops: CDR1 MNHEY, CDR2 SMNVEV (reference sequence). The CDR3 is 15 residues long. Trimming left V 6 bases short and J 1 base short, with 16 bases between. The CDR3 sequence is CASRAHDGRSYEQYF. The DNA for the CDR3 is TGTGCCAGCAGGGCCCACGACGGTCGTTCCTACGAGCAGTACTTC.

The chain joins TRBV10-3 to TRBJ2-7; 11 nucleotides agree with TRBD1. With 7 bases clipped from V and 2 bases from J, the junction kept 4 bases outside the gene matches. CDR1 and CDR2 from the germline V gene are ENHRY and SYGVKD. The CDR3 has 14 amino acids. The CDR3 loop reads CAITGTGGAYEQYF. The CDR3 DNA reads TGTGCCATCACCGGGACAGGGGGTGCCTACGAGCAGTACTTC.

The J gene is TRBJ2-7, the V gene TRBV6-1; TRBD1 matches 12 bases. CDR1 and CDR2 from the germline V gene are MNHNS and SASEGT. This CDR3 region has 14 residues. V was pared by 6 bases and J by 5 bases, with 5 bases of the junction left unmatched. CDR3 sequence reads: CASRTGTGGNEQYF. CDR3 DNA sequence: TGTGCCAGCAGGACCGGGACAGGGGGCAACGAGCAGTACTTC.

V gene TRBV19 combines with J gene TRBJ2-1; the D is unclear. The V end was cut by 3 bases, the J end by 5 bases, with 14 bases between. Germline V gives CDR1 LNHDA, CDR2 SQIVND (reference sequence). The CDR3 has 15 residues. The CDR3 DNA reads TGTGCCAGTAGTATCAGGCAGTTAGAACACAATGAGCAGTTCTTC. It is translated as CASSIRQLEHNEQFF.

The table lists this clone with a few counts. The chain employs TRBV27 and TRBJ2-3; 7 bases agree with TRBD2. V shed 8 bases, J shed 2 bases, and the junction held 10 bases outside the gene matches. The CDR3 runs 15 residues. The V gene's germline CDR1 is MNHEY and CDR2 SMNVEV (reference sequence). This CDR3 is CASRRRETVTDTQYF. CDR3 nucleotides: TGTGCCAGCCGCCGGCGGGAGACGGTCACAGATACGCAGTATTTT.

This chain links TRBV7-9 with TRBJ2-7; tentative D call: TRBD2 (5 bases). This CDR3 is built from 12 residues. Germline CDR1 is SEHNR and CDR2 is FQNEAQ (reference sequence). V was trimmed by 2 bases and J by 6 bases, leaving 8 bases between them. CDR3 sequence (DNA): TGTGCCAGCAGCTTAACGGGGTCCGAGCAGTACTTC. Amino acid sequence: CASSLTGSEQYF.

This sequence joins TRBV7-9 and TRBJ2-3; D is ambiguous. Trimming stripped 2 bases from V and 6 bases from J, with 9 bases between. Per germline, CDR1 SEHNR and CDR2 FQNEAQ (reference sequence). The CDR3 spans 13 residues. The CDR3 here is CASSLYGSDTQYF. CDR3 in DNA: TGTGCCAGCAGCTTATATGGGTCCGATACGCAGTATTTT.

The chain employs TRBV5-1 and TRBJ2-3, with a tentative D call TRBD2 (6 bases). The CDR3 has 15 amino acids. V lost 4 bases and J lost 0, with 12 bases in between. CDR1 is SGHRS and CDR2 is YFSETQ in the germline V gene. The CDR3, as DNA: TGCGCCAGCAGCCGGATGGGGGGTAGCACAGATACGCAGTATTTT. Protein product: CASSRMGGSTDTQYF.

This rearrangement joins TRBV4-2 to TRBJ2-2; 9 bases agree with TRBD2. The junction had 8 bases not matched to a gene; V was cut back by 7 bases and J by 5 bases. The CDR3 runs to 15 residues. Germline CDR1 and CDR2: LGHNA and YNFKEQ. The CDR3: CASTDLAGATGELFF. CDR3 coding DNA: TGTGCCAGCACCGATTTAGCGGGAGCAACCGGGGAGCTGTTTTTT.

The genes are TRBV4-1 and TRBJ2-1; the D gene is possibly TRBD2 (6 bases). The germline V gene has CDR1 MGHRA and CDR2 YSYEKL. The CDR3 covers 15 residues. The V gene lost 4 bases and the J gene lost 0 bases, with 10 bases spanning the gap. The CDR3 sequence: CASSRERVSYNEQFF. CDR3 DNA sequence: TGCGCCAGCAGCCGGGAGCGGGTCTCCTACAATGAGCAGTTCTTC.

The chain has TRBV7-2 and TRBJ2-7; 10 nucleotides align to TRBD2. Germline values: CDR1 SGHTA, CDR2 FQGNSA. Trimming cost V 5 bases and J 6 bases; bases outside gene matches: 10. The CDR3 spans 15 residues. The CDR3 nucleotides are TGTGCCAGCAGCCCCCAAACTAGCGGGGTCGGCGAGCAGTACTTC. Its translation is CASSPQTSGVGEQYF.

The J gene is TRBJ2-1, the V gene TRBV5-1; D gene unclear. Trimming shortened V by 2 bases and J by 0 bases, and 15 bases separated the two germline ends. Germline CDR1 is SGHRS and CDR2 is YFSETQ. The CDR3 is made up of 17 amino acids. The CDR3 here is CASSFGVAIGSYNEQFF. The CDR3 DNA follows: TGCGCCAGCAGCTTTGGGGTCGCCATCGGCTCCTACAATGAGCAGTTCTTC.

This chain uses TRBV2 with TRBJ1-2; 10 bases line up with TRBD1. The CDR3 is 14 amino acids. Trimming removed 6 bases from V and 8 bases from J; junction bases left unmatched: 9. The germline gives CDR1 SNHLY, CDR2 FYNNEI. The CDR3 region has the DNA TGTGCCAGCAGCAGGTCTGGGACAGGGGACGGCTACACCTTC. This translates into CASSRSGTGDGYTF.

This chain joins TRBV19 and TRBJ1-4; D perhaps matches TRBD1 (5 bases). This CDR3 region has 15 residues. V dropped 5 bases and J dropped 6 bases, with 16 bases sitting between them. From germline, CDR1 is LNHDA and CDR2 SQIVND (reference sequence). CDR3 in amino acids: CASSPMAGGDEKLFF. In DNA, the CDR3 is TGTGCCAGTAGTCCTATGGCCGGAGGGGATGAAAAACTGTTTTTT.

The table lists this clone with a count of one. The V gene is TRBV5-8, the J gene TRBJ2-5; D is ambiguous. CDR3 length equals 11 residues. The V gene's germline CDR1 is SGHTS and CDR2 YDEGEE. Trimming removed 1 base from V and 12 bases from J, with 10 bases in between. CDR3: CASSLIGPEYF. The CDR3 DNA is TGTGCCAGCAGCTTGATCGGGCCCGAGTACTTC.

V and J are TRBV14 and TRBJ2-3; no clear D. Per germline, CDR1 SGHDN and CDR2 FVKESK. The V and J ends lost 3 bases and 3 bases respectively, with 1 base between them. The CDR3 extends over 11 amino acids. In DNA form, the CDR3 reads TGTGCCAGCAGCCATACAGATACGCAGTATTTT. This sequence encodes CASSHTDTQYF.

The chain's CDR3 is CATSSPDRDWNTGELFF. CDR3 nucleotides: TGTGCCACCAGCAGTCCCGACAGGGACTGGAACACCGGGGAGCTGTTTTTT. This rearrangement joins TRBV15 to TRBJ2-2, with D maybe TRBD1 (7 bases). With 3 bases removed from V and 1 base from J, the gap between germline ends came to 15 bases. There are 17 residues in the CDR3. Germline-derived CDR1 and CDR2 are LNHNV and YYDKDF (reference sequence).

The V gene is TRBV6-5, the J gene TRBJ1-6; the D gene is possibly TRBD1 (6 bases). CDR1 MNHEY and CDR2 SVGAGI come from the germline V gene. The CDR3 has 13 amino acids. The V end was cut by 8 bases, the J end by 8 bases, with 13 bases between. CDR3 residues: CASRGQRDSPLHF. The CDR3 DNA is TGTGCCAGCCGCGGACAGAGGGATTCACCCCTCCACTTT.